This T cell receptor beta chain originates from a study of metastatic and nonmetastatic thyroid tumors. Study in general: Repertoires were compared across blood and tumor or nodule tissue from malignant and benign thyroid patients.

This clone has a count of ten or more. Ahead of thyroid surgery, no patient had received treatment of any kind. J was trimmed by 2 bases and V by 7 bases; bases with no gene match: 9. CDR1 and CDR2 from the germline V gene are SGHRS and YFSETQ. This CDR3 has 17 residues. Through MiXCR, TCRdb re-clonotyped the PCR reads. The sample yields roughly 35,000 clones, approximately 15% seen once. Material: blood. The origin of this receptor is a female donor with papillary thyroid cancer or a benign thyroid nodule (not recorded which). Some clones in this sample may be carry-over from other donors' samples. The V call is TRBV5-1, the J call TRBJ2-3, with 14 bases aligning to TRBD2. CDR3 sequence reads: CASGGLAGGGLTDTQYF. The CDR3 DNA reads as TGCGCCAGCGGTGGACTAGCGGGAGGAGGACTCACAGATACGCAGTATTTT.